The 22 T cell receptor beta chains below were found in one sample sequenced in a study of blood T cell repertoires in COVID-19. The data were produced by immunoSEQ multiplex PCR, yet TCRdb's version contains in-frame clones alone and is incomplete. The table includes some 70,000 clones, approximately 80% detected once. Material: peripheral blood. The source of these receptors is a man in his 60s with COVID-19, enrolled during active disease.

The rearrangement joins TRBV7-9 to TRBJ2-1; 9 nucleotides match TRBD1. CDR3 size: 15 residues. The germline gives CDR1 SEHNR, CDR2 FQNEAQ (reference sequence). The V segment lost 4 bases and the J segment 7 bases; nucleotides outside the gene matches: 8. In DNA form, the CDR3 reads TGTGCCAGCAGCTCCCGGGACAGGGTCTGGAATGAGCAGTTCTTC. Translated, it gives CASSSRDRVWNEQFF.

In nucleotides, the CDR3 is TGTGCCAGCAGTGTCGACAGTCCCTACGAGCAGTACTTC. As protein: CASSVDSPYEQYF. V gene TRBV25-1 combines with J gene TRBJ2-7, with D possibly TRBD1 on 5 matching bases. The ends were cut back, 4 bases at V and 2 bases at J, with 9 bases in the middle. Germline V gene data show CDR1 as MGHDK and CDR2 as SYGVNS. This CDR3 region has 13 residues.

The chain couples TRBV2 to TRBJ2-3; TRBD2 aligns across 7 bases. Germline trimming cut 6 bases from V and 1 base from J; bases unmatched to any gene: 7. The CDR3 extends over 15 amino acids. Germline V lookup: CDR1 SNHLY, CDR2 FYNNEI. CDR3: CASSTAGDRTDTQYF. DNA for the CDR3: TGTGCCAGCAGCACTGCGGGGGACCGCACAGATACGCAGTATTTT.

The V and J genes are TRBV12-3 or TRBV12-4 and TRBJ1-2; no clear D gene. This CDR3 is built from 11 residues. V was clipped by 6 bases and J by 4 bases, with 6 bases between them. CDR3 nucleotides: TGTGCCAGCAGGTCGAGCTATGGCTACACCTTC. Translating it yields CASRSSYGYTF.

The rearrangement links TRBV5-6 to TRBJ1-5; D is possibly TRBD1 (6 bases). The length of the CDR3 is 14 residues. Trimming pared 4 bases from V and 3 bases from J, leaving 11 bases between. Per germline, CDR1 SGHDT and CDR2 YYEEEE. The CDR3 protein is CASSVRGLNQPQHF. The CDR3 region has the DNA TGTGCCAGCAGCGTCAGGGGTCTCAATCAGCCCCAGCATTTT.

This clone was counted a single time. J is TRBJ1-1 and V is TRBV29-1; D is perhaps TRBD1 (5 bases). Trimming pared 6 bases from V and 1 base from J, leaving 9 bases between. From germline, CDR1 is SQVTM and CDR2 ANQGSEA. The CDR3 sequence is 12 residues long. The CDR3 DNA follows: TGCAGCGTCCTCGGGGGGAACACTGAAGCTTTCTTT. Its translation: CSVLGGNTEAFF.

This clone appeared many times. The rearrangement uses TRBV12-2 and TRBJ1-1. TRBV12-2 is a known pseudogene. CDR3 size: 15 residues. CDR3 amino acids: CASRSWGVPNTEAFF. For the CDR3, the DNA is TGTGCAAGTCGCTCGTGGGGGGTCCCGAACACTGAAGCTTTCTTT.

CDR3 nucleotide sequence: TGTGCCAGCAGTCCACCGGGACAGAACATTCAGTACTTC. Protein: CASSPPGQNIQYF. The genes are TRBV6-5 and TRBJ2-4; 7 nucleotides align to TRBD1. CDR1 is MNHEY, CDR2 SVGAGI, per germline. The CDR3 covers 13 residues. With 5 bases clipped from V and 7 bases from J, the junction kept 5 bases outside the gene matches.

The CDR3 loop is CASSVDDMNTEAFF. DNA of the CDR3: TGTGCCAGCAGCGTAGATGACATGAACACTGAAGCTTTCTTT. The chain recombines TRBV9 with TRBJ1-1; D is undetermined. This CDR3 is built from 14 residues. V gave up 0 bases and J gave up 0 bases, with 6 bases separating them. In germline, CDR1 is SGDLS, CDR2 YYNGEE.

The chain employs TRBV2 and TRBJ1-5; a weak D match, TRBD1 (5 bases). The CDR3 has 14 amino acids. V was pared by 7 bases and J by 4 bases, with 14 bases between. Germline V CDR1 and CDR2: SNHLY, FYNNEI. CDR3 amino acids: CASTPVGGNQPQHF. CDR3 bases: TGTGCCAGCACCCCCGTTGGGGGGAATCAGCCCCAGCATTTT. Using reference TRBV2 and TRBJ1-5 for the parts outside the CDR3, the full variable domain is EPEVTQTPSHQVTQMGQEVILRCVPISNHLYFYWYRQILGQKVEFLVSFYNNEISEKSEIFDDQFSVERPDGSNFTLKIRSTKLEDSAMYFCASTPVGGNQPQHFGDGTRLSIL.

This clone was found once. The rearrangement uses TRBV5-1 and TRBJ2-7; D is uncertain. Germline assignment: CDR1 SGHRS and CDR2 YFSETQ. V dropped 2 bases and J dropped 2 bases, with 14 bases sitting between them. The CDR3 covers 15 residues. CDR3 loop: CASSFQGSGTYEQYF. For the CDR3, the DNA is TGCGCCAGCAGCTTCCAAGGCTCAGGCACCTACGAGCAGTACTTC. Complete variable domain (other parts from reference TRBV5-1 and TRBJ2-7): KAGVTQTPRYLIKTRGQQVTLSCSPISGHRSVSWYQQTPGQGLQFLFEYFSETQRNKGNFPGRFSGRQFSNSRSEMNVSTLELGDSALYLCASSFQGSGTYEQYFGPGTRLTVT.

The gene calls are TRBV21-1 and TRBJ1-5; no check of the table's D call, TRBD1, against the DNA was made. TRBV21-1 is a recognized pseudogene. The CDR3 is 14 amino acids. DNA of the CDR3: TGTGCCAGCACCAAGAAACAGGTGGATCAGCCCCAGCATTTT. It encodes CASTKKQVDQPQHF.

Here the CDR3 DNA reads TGTGCCTGTAACAGGGGGCACACAGATACGCAGTATTTT. Amino acid sequence: CACNRGHTDTQYF. This chain connects TRBV30 to TRBJ2-3; TRBD1 matches 9 bases. V dropped 6 bases and J dropped 2; count of bases not matched to a gene: 3. Germline CDR1 and CDR2: GTSNPN and SVGIG (reference sequence). The CDR3 is 13 residues long. Combining the CDR3 with reference TRBV30 and TRBJ2-3 gives the whole variable domain SQTIHQWPATLVQPVGSPLSLECTVEGTSNPNLYWYRQAAGRGLQLLFYSVGIGQISSEVPQNLSASRPQDRQFILSSKKLLLSDSGFYLCACNRGHTDTQYFGPGTRLTVL.

This clone has only a few counts. The chain has TRBV28 and TRBJ2-7; D might be TRBD2 (5 bases). The length of the CDR3 is 12 residues. The germline gives CDR1 MDHEN, CDR2 SYDVKM. Trimming removed 6 bases from V and 5 bases from J, with 11 bases in between. CDR3 amino acids: CASSSGFHEQYF. DNA of the CDR3: TGTGCCAGCAGCTCGGGGTTTCACGAGCAGTACTTC.

This clone was seen a handful of times. The rearrangement links TRBV23-1 to TRBJ1-1; 7 bases match TRBD1. TRBV23-1 is placed among ORFs of uncertain function. This CDR3 spans 13 amino acids. The V segment lost 5 bases and the J segment 12 bases; nucleotides outside the gene matches: 12. The CDR3 DNA follows: TGCGCCAGCAGTGACCCAGAGGACAGGTCGACTTTCTTT. Translating gives CASSDPEDRSTFF.

This clone was recorded only once. V and J are TRBV28 and TRBJ1-2, with 7 bases fitting TRBD1. With 3 bases clipped from V and 3 bases from J, the junction kept 1 base outside the gene matches. Germline V gives CDR1 MDHEN, CDR2 SYDVKM. The CDR3 loop spans 13 amino acids. CDR3 sequence (DNA): TGTGCCAGCAGTTTGGGGACAGACTATGGCTACACCTTC. This sequence encodes CASSLGTDYGYTF.

This clone was observed at least ten times. The chain couples TRBV4-1 to TRBJ2-2, with 7 bases fitting TRBD1. The CDR3 runs to 15 residues. Per the germline V gene, CDR1 is MGHRA and CDR2 is YSYEKL. Germline trimming cut 5 bases from V and 6 bases from J; bases unmatched to any gene: 9. The CDR3 coding sequence is TGCGCCAGCAGCGAGAACAGACAGGGAGCCGGGGAGCTGTTTTTT. Encoded protein: CASSENRQGAGELFF.

This chain joins TRBV3-1 (or the pseudogene TRBV3-2) and TRBJ2-7, with D uncertain. CDR3 length: 13 residues. Germline V gene sequence: CDR1 LGHDT, CDR2 YNNKEL (reference sequence). With 0 bases removed from V and 3 bases from J, the gap between germline ends came to 6 bases. The CDR3 DNA sequence: TGTGCCAGCAGCCAAGAGTACGGCTACGAGCAGTACTTC. Amino acid sequence: CASSQEYGYEQYF.

The chain combines TRBV20-1 with TRBJ2-4, with a tentative D call TRBD2 (5 bases). Trimming took 3 bases from V and 7 from J, leaving 10 bases between them. Germline loops: CDR1 DFQATT, CDR2 SNEGSKA (reference sequence). This CDR3 is built from 12 residues. The CDR3 region is CSASRAGNIQYF. DNA of the CDR3: TGCAGTGCTAGTAGGGCGGGCAACATTCAGTACTTC.

For the CDR3, the DNA is TGTGCCTGGAGTCCCCTAGCGGGAGAATCTGAGCAGTTCTTC. Amino acids: CAWSPLAGESEQFF. The rearrangement uses TRBV30 and TRBJ2-1; 10 nucleotides line up with TRBD2. Germline CDR1 is GTSNPN and CDR2 is SVGIG (reference sequence). The trim removed 2 bases at V and 9 bases at J, leaving 7 bases unmatched. This CDR3 region has 14 residues.

The rearrangement joins TRBV9 to TRBJ2-2; tentatively, D is TRBD1 (5 bases). The germline gives CDR1 SGDLS, CDR2 YYNGEE. The CDR3 is made up of 14 amino acids. The ends were cut back, 0 bases at V and 7 bases at J, with 10 bases in the middle. The CDR3 DNA follows: TGTGCCAGCAGCGTAGTGACAGACGGCGGGGAGCTGTTTTTT. It yields the protein CASSVVTDGGELFF.

In this sample, this clone turned up once. V usage is TRBV7-9 and J usage is TRBJ1-5; tentatively, D is TRBD1 (5 bases). The V end lost 7 bases, the J end lost 7 bases, and 14 bases lay between the germline ends. Germline V gene data show CDR1 as SEHNR and CDR2 as FQNEAQ (reference sequence). The CDR3 runs to 13 residues. CDR3 nucleotide sequence: TGTGCCAGCACTATCGGGGGGGACCAGCCCCAGCATTTT. Its translation: CASTIGGDQPQHF.